A single sample is the source of the 2 T cell receptor beta chains below, sequenced in a study of shared clonotypes between healthy human individuals. Produced via immunoSEQ multiplex PCR; TCRdb's table is partial and in-frame only. The sample has hundreds of thousands of clones, approximately 79% seen once; the top ten hold 1.8%. The sequenced sample consisted of memory CD4+ T cells sorted from blood. Specified subset: CD45RA-negative fraction. All receptors come from a woman aged 25 to 39 in good health.

The chain links TRBV28 to TRBJ2-2, with D perhaps TRBD2 (5 bases). This CDR3 has 13 residues. V was cut by 6 bases and J by 2 bases, with 7 bases left in between. Germline-derived CDR1 and CDR2 are MDHEN and SYDVKM. For the CDR3, the DNA is TGTGCCAGCAGGGGAGTCAACACCGGGGAGCTGTTTTTT. Translated: CASRGVNTGELFF.

The sample holds many counts of this clone. Other DNA sequences within the sample encode an identical CDR3. The chain carries TRBV25-1 and TRBJ2-7; D is undetermined. The germline V and J ends were trimmed by 3 bases and 3 bases, with 9 bases remaining between them. Germline lookup yields CDR1 MGHDK and CDR2 SYGVNS. There are 13 residues in the CDR3. CDR3 loop: CASSDERLYEQYF. In nucleotides, the CDR3 is TGTGCCAGCAGTGATGAGAGACTCTACGAGCAGTACTTC.